The T cell receptor beta chain under discussion was sequenced for a study of T cells in Graves' hyperthyroidism and ophthalmopathy. Amplified TCR beta CDR3 regions came from RNA transcripts. HTBI primers drove first-round RT-PCR of the TCR CDR3. TCRdb re-derived calls from the multiplex PCR reads in MiXCR, one entry per CDR3 protein. The profile shows hundreds of thousands of distinct CDR3 sequences, roughly 18% of them singletons. This clonotype was seen many times. The V gene lost 5 bases and the J gene lost 4 bases, with 17 bases spanning the gap. Looked up from germline, CDR1 is MNHNS and CDR2 is SASEGT. CDR3 length equals 15 residues.

Sequencing used blood. The clonotype comes from a woman in her late teens or twenties with Graves' ophthalmopathy. This chain joins TRBV6-1 and TRBJ1-2; D is perhaps TRBD1 (6 bases). The CDR3 here is CASSQTQGGSYGYTF. CDR3 nucleotide sequence: TGTGCCAGCAGTCAAACACAGGGTGGTAGCTATGGCTACACCTTC.